This passage covers 31 T cell receptor beta chains from one sample sequenced in a study of blood T cell repertoires in COVID-19. Generated by immunoSEQ multiplex PCR, the TCRdb table keeps only in-frame clones and is missing some. The table includes 150,000 to 200,000 clones, about four fifths detected once. The sample comprised peripheral blood. These TCRs come from a woman of 80 years or more with COVID-19, enrolled during active disease.

The genes are TRBV6-2 or TRBV6-3 and TRBJ1-5; TRBD1 is a possible D gene (6 bases). Per the germline V gene, CDR1 is MNHEY and CDR2 is SVGEGT. Trimming pared 2 bases from V and 6 bases from J, leaving 8 bases between. The CDR3 extends over 13 amino acids. CDR3 DNA: TGTGCCAGCAGTTACACAGGGCGTCAGCCCCAGCATTTT. It specifies CASSYTGRQPQHF.

The rearrangement joins TRBV11-3 to TRBJ1-1, with TRBD1 matching 9 bases. CDR1 and CDR2 (germline): SGHNT, YENEEA. The CDR3 sequence is 15 residues long. After removal of 5 bases from V and 5 bases from J, the junction contained 9 bases not matched to a gene. CDR3 coding DNA: TGTGCCAGCAGCCCAGACAGGGGGGGTTGGACTGAAGCTTTCTTT. This encodes CASSPDRGGWTEAFF.

This chain uses TRBV18 with TRBJ1-2; D gene ambiguous. Between the trimmed V and J ends, which lost 6 bases and 3 bases, there was a span of 14 bases. Looked up from germline, CDR1 is KGHSH and CDR2 is LQKENI. This CDR3 spans 14 amino acids. The CDR3, as DNA: TGTGCCAGCTCGTCCGAGGGTTGGGACTATGGCTACACCTTC. The encoded protein is CASSSEGWDYGYTF.

The J gene is TRBJ1-2, the V gene TRBV9; a possible D gene is TRBD1 (6 bases). Germline lookup yields CDR1 SGDLS and CDR2 YYNGEE. V lost 3 bases and J lost 4, with 10 bases in between. The CDR3 is 13 amino acids. CDR3 DNA sequence: TGTGCCAGCAGCGAGGGAGGGGGCTATGGCTACACCTTC. It yields the protein CASSEGGGYGYTF.

This chain uses TRBV28 with TRBJ1-4; D might be TRBD1 (5 bases). The CDR3 spans 15 residues. Trimming removed 2 bases at V and 5 bases at J, with 12 bases between. The V gene's germline CDR1 is MDHEN and CDR2 SYDVKM. CDR3 bases: TGTGCCAGCAGTTTAGGGGGGAGGACGAATGAAAAACTGTTTTTT. Amino acid sequence: CASSLGGRTNEKLFF.

The gene calls are TRBV6-1 and TRBJ2-7; 10 positions match TRBD2. There are 13 residues in the CDR3. J was trimmed by 4 bases and V by 4 bases; bases with no gene match: 1. Germline loops: CDR1 MNHNS, CDR2 SASEGT. CDR3 nucleotides: TGTGCCAGCAGTGTAGCGGGGGGTTACGAGCAGTACTTC. Translated: CASSVAGGYEQYF.

This clone appeared once. V and J are TRBV18 and TRBJ2-1, with 7 bases matching TRBD2. The germline gives CDR1 KGHSH, CDR2 LQKENI. The CDR3 length is 15 residues. After removal of 0 bases from V and 7 bases from J, the junction contained 6 bases not matched to a gene. DNA for the CDR3: TGTGCCAGCTCACCACCGGGCGGGAGAGGTAATGAGCAGTTCTTC. Encoded protein: CASSPPGGRGNEQFF. The variable domain in full, with the rest retrieved from reference TRBV18 and TRBJ2-1, is NAGVMQNPRHLVRRRGQEARLRCSPMKGHSHVYWYRQLPEEGLKFMVYLQKENIIDESGMPKERFSAEFPKEGPSILRIQQVVRGDSAAYFCASSPPGGRGNEQFFGPGTRLTVL.

The gene calls are TRBV4-1 and TRBJ1-2, with a possible D match to TRBD1 (5 bases). CDR1 and CDR2 from the germline V gene are MGHRA and YSYEKL. V was trimmed by 0 bases and J by 4 bases, leaving 12 bases between them. CDR3 size: 15 residues. The CDR3 is CASSQDKGPGYGYTF. In DNA, the CDR3 is TGCGCCAGCAGCCAAGATAAGGGGCCGGGCTATGGCTACACCTTC.

The chain combines TRBV2 with TRBJ2-2; the D gene is possibly TRBD2 (5 bases). Per germline, CDR1 SNHLY and CDR2 FYNNEI. CDR3 length: 13 amino acids. V was shortened by 9 bases and J by 1 base, with 9 bases between the two germline ends. CDR3 sequence reads: CASSRGNTGELFF. The CDR3 DNA sequence: TGTGCCAGTTCCCGGGGGAACACCGGGGAGCTGTTTTTT.

V usage is TRBV7-2 and J usage is TRBJ1-2; 7 bases match TRBD1. The CDR3 totals 17 residues. From germline, CDR1 is SGHTA and CDR2 FQGNSA. The trim removed 3 bases at V and 4 bases at J, leaving 14 bases unmatched. The CDR3 here is CASSFLQLRGQIYGYTF. CDR3 nucleotide sequence: TGTGCCAGCAGCTTCCTACAACTAAGGGGACAGATCTATGGCTACACCTTC. The full variable domain, rest sourced from reference TRBV7-2 and TRBJ1-2, is GAGVSQSPSNKVTEKGKDVELRCDPISGHTALYWYRQSLGQGLEFLIYFQGNSAPDKSGLPSDRFSAERTGGSVSTLTIQRTQQEDSAVYLCASSFLQLRGQIYGYTFGSGTRLTVV.

The chain uses TRBV7-2 and TRBJ1-5, with TRBD1 identical over 9 bases. The length of the CDR3 is 16 residues. J lost 1 base, V lost 3 bases, and 4 bases had no gene match. Per the germline V gene, CDR1 is SGHTA and CDR2 is FQGNSA. CDR3 amino acids: CASSFTGGPSNQPQHF. CDR3 in DNA: TGTGCCAGCAGCTTCACAGGGGGCCCAAGCAATCAGCCCCAGCATTTT. Drawing the rest from reference TRBV7-2 and TRBJ1-5, the complete variable domain is GAGVSQSPSNKVTEKGKDVELRCDPISGHTALYWYRQSLGQGLEFLIYFQGNSAPDKSGLPSDRFSAERTGGSVSTLTIQRTQQEDSAVYLCASSFTGGPSNQPQHFGDGTRLSIL.

This clone has only one observation. The V call is TRBV7-9, the J call TRBJ2-7, with D possibly TRBD1 on 6 matching bases. CDR1 is SEHNR, CDR2 FQNEAQ, per germline (reference sequence). The length of the CDR3 is 16 residues. The V end lost 5 bases, the J end lost 3 bases, and 20 bases lay between the germline ends. In DNA form, the CDR3 reads TGTGCCAGCAGCCGTCTCTCCGGGACACCCTACTACGAGCAGTACTTC. Encoded protein: CASSRLSGTPYYEQYF.

The chain is built from TRBV2 and TRBJ2-1, with a tentative D call TRBD1 (5 bases). CDR1 and CDR2 (germline): SNHLY, FYNNEI. The CDR3 length is 15 residues. V shed 7 bases and J shed 7 bases, with 20 bases lying between them. CDR3 loop: CASIGETFRSNEQFF. CDR3 sequence (DNA): TGTGCCAGCATAGGGGAAACATTTAGGTCGAATGAGCAGTTCTTC.

The V call is TRBV27, the J call TRBJ2-7; D may be TRBD1 (6 bases). CDR3 size: 14 residues. The ends were cut back, 5 bases at V and 4 bases at J, with 15 bases in the middle. Germline V gives CDR1 MNHEY, CDR2 SMNVEV (reference sequence). CDR3 nucleotides: TGTGCCAGCAGTACTCAACTACAGGGTTACGAGCAGTACTTC. This sequence encodes CASSTQLQGYEQYF.

This clone appeared a single time. The rearrangement links TRBV7-8 to TRBJ2-5; a weak D match, TRBD1 (6 bases). Trimming left V 5 bases short and J 1 base short, with 11 bases between. The CDR3 length is 14 residues. The germline gives CDR1 SGHVS, CDR2 FQNEAQ. The CDR3 DNA sequence: TGTGCCAGCAGCGGACAGAACAGCCAAGAGACCCAGTACTTC. The encoded protein is CASSGQNSQETQYF.

The chain links TRBV19 to TRBJ2-2; TRBD2 agrees at 12 bases. Unmatched junction bases numbered 12, after V lost 5 bases and J lost 8 bases. The CDR3 length is 17 residues. Germline V gene data show CDR1 as LNHDA and CDR2 as SQIVND (reference sequence). The CDR3 is CASSRRTSGIGRGELFF. The CDR3, as DNA: TGTGCCAGTAGTCGCCGGACTAGCGGGATCGGAAGAGGGGAGCTGTTTTTT.

The V gene is TRBV3-1 (or the pseudogene TRBV3-2), the J gene TRBJ2-3, with 10 bases that match TRBD2. Germline V gives CDR1 LGHDT, CDR2 YNNKEL (reference sequence). V lost 0 bases, J lost 2 bases, and 5 bases stayed unmatched. This CDR3 contains 17 residues. CDR3: CASSQDGLAGATDTQYF. The DNA of the CDR3 is TGTGCCAGCAGCCAAGATGGTCTAGCGGGGGCCACAGATACGCAGTATTTT.

The chain uses TRBV5-1 and TRBJ1-1, with a tentative D call TRBD1 (5 bases). The V end was cut by 4 bases, the J end by 1 base, with 14 bases between. The CDR3 is 15 residues long. Per germline, CDR1 SGHRS and CDR2 YFSETQ. Here the CDR3 reads CASSQGWGRNTEAFF. CDR3 bases: TGCGCCAGCAGCCAGGGTTGGGGAAGGAACACTGAAGCTTTCTTT.

This clone has a handful of counts. The chain is built from TRBV19 and TRBJ2-3; no clear D gene. CDR3 length: 13 residues. The V gene lost 5 bases and the J gene lost 2 bases, with 8 bases spanning the gap. From germline, CDR1 is LNHDA and CDR2 SQIVND (reference sequence). The CDR3 sequence is CASSQADTDTQYF. The CDR3, as DNA: TGTGCCAGTAGTCAGGCAGACACAGATACGCAGTATTTT.

J is TRBJ1-6 and V is TRBV27; 10 nucleotides agree with TRBD1. The CDR3 loop spans 16 amino acids. V gave up 2 bases and J gave up 6 bases; unmatched junction bases: 4. CDR1 and CDR2 (germline): MNHEY, SMNVEV (reference sequence). CDR3 nucleotide sequence: TGTGCCAGCAGTTTAACCGGGACAGGGGTTAATTCACCCCTCCACTTT. Its translation is CASSLTGTGVNSPLHF.

The chain combines TRBV5-1 with TRBJ1-3; TRBD1 matches 7 bases. With 0 bases clipped from V and 0 bases from J, the junction kept 3 bases outside the gene matches. This CDR3 is built from 16 residues. Germline-derived CDR1 and CDR2 are SGHRS and YFSETQ. Here the CDR3 DNA reads TGCGCCAGCAGCTTGGCGGCAGGGGGCTCTGGAAACACCATATATTTT. Translating it yields CASSLAAGGSGNTIYF.

The chain has TRBV28 and TRBJ1-1; TRBD1 is a possible D gene (5 bases). The CDR3 spans 15 residues. Germline V gene data show CDR1 as MDHEN and CDR2 as SYDVKM. V lost 7 bases and J lost 3, with 18 bases in between. CDR3 in DNA: TGTGCCAGCAATCCCCTAGGGCGGGGGTACACTGAAGCTTTCTTT. The encoded protein is CASNPLGRGYTEAFF. The whole variable domain, remainder taken from reference TRBV28 and TRBJ1-1, is DVKVTQSSRYLVKRTGEKVFLECVQDMDHENMFWYRQDPGLGLRLIYFSYDVKMKEKGDIPEGYSVSREKKERFSLILESASTNQTSMYLCASNPLGRGYTEAFFGQGTRLTVV.

This rearrangement joins TRBV28 to TRBJ2-7; a weak D match, TRBD2 (5 bases). Looked up from germline, CDR1 is MDHEN and CDR2 is SYDVKM. Trimming stripped 3 bases from V and 2 bases from J, with 11 bases between. The CDR3 is made up of 14 amino acids. The CDR3 protein is CASSFGRGTYEQYF. For the CDR3, the DNA is TGTGCCAGCAGTTTCGGCCGGGGTACCTACGAGCAGTACTTC.

The gene calls are TRBV7-2 and TRBJ1-1; D not certain. The germline V gene has CDR1 SGHTA and CDR2 FQGNSA. Between the trimmed V and J ends, which lost 7 bases and 1 base, there was a span of 10 bases. The CDR3 consists of 13 residues. CDR3 amino acids: CASTRSRNTEAFF. CDR3 in DNA: TGTGCCAGCACCAGATCAAGGAACACTGAAGCTTTCTTT.

The chain has TRBV6-2 or TRBV6-3 and TRBJ1-5, with TRBD1 matching over 8 bases. V gave up 2 bases and J gave up 4 bases; unmatched junction bases: 16. The CDR3 has 19 residues. Germline V gene data show CDR1 as MNHEY and CDR2 as SVGEGT. The CDR3 DNA reads TGTGCCAGCAGTTACCTCAGGGCCGAAGGACAGGGATTAAATCAGCCCCAGCATTTT. As protein: CASSYLRAEGQGLNQPQHF.

The chain links TRBV11-3 to TRBJ1-1; 7 bases line up with TRBD1. V trimming: 5 bases; J trimming: 1 base; junction bases outside the gene matches: 4. Germline values: CDR1 SGHNT, CDR2 YENEEA. The CDR3 sequence is 14 residues long. The CDR3 spells CASSLGQPNTEAFF. CDR3 nucleotide sequence: TGTGCCAGCAGCCTGGGACAGCCGAACACTGAAGCTTTCTTT.

J is TRBJ1-2 and V is TRBV5-5; the match to TRBD1 covers 9 bases. From germline, CDR1 is SGHKS and CDR2 YYEKEE (reference sequence). This CDR3 has 14 amino acids. J gave up 5 bases and V 4 bases, and 6 bases lay outside the gene matches. Here the CDR3 reads CASSQDRGSYGYTF. CDR3 DNA: TGTGCCAGCAGCCAGGACAGGGGATCGTATGGCTACACCTTC.

This chain joins TRBV5-1 and TRBJ1-4; 9 nucleotides align to TRBD1. The germline CDR1 and CDR2 sequences are SGHRS and YFSETQ. Trimming removed 3 bases from V and 8 bases from J; junction bases left unmatched: 8. This CDR3 region has 15 residues. CDR3 sequence: CASSSQGASGEKLFF. CDR3 DNA sequence: TGCGCCAGCAGCTCACAGGGGGCGAGTGGGGAAAAACTGTTTTTT.

CDR3 DNA sequence: TGTGCCACCAGTGACCGACGGACAGGGACTGGCTACACCTTC. It yields the protein CATSDRRTGTGYTF. The chain links TRBV24-1 to TRBJ1-2; 8 nucleotides align to TRBD1. The CDR3 has 14 amino acids. Germline V gene lookup returns CDR1 KGHDR and CDR2 SFDVKD. Trimming at V came to 4 bases and at J to 7 bases, leaving 7 bases not matched to a gene.

V gene TRBV6-1 combines with J gene TRBJ2-1; no firm D call. This CDR3 region has 12 residues. Germline V gene sequence: CDR1 MNHNS, CDR2 SASEGT. V lost 6 bases, J lost 6 bases, and 9 bases lay in between. The CDR3 DNA sequence: TGTGCCAGCAGCATCCTAGTCAATGAGCAGTTCTTC. It specifies CASSILVNEQFF.

J is TRBJ1-4 and V is TRBV6-5, with 8 bases lining up with TRBD1. Germline assignment: CDR1 MNHEY and CDR2 SVGAGI. The CDR3 is 14 amino acids. Trimming cost V 5 bases and J 8 bases; bases outside gene matches: 7. Written as DNA, the CDR3 is TGTGCCAGCAGTCGGACAGGGTCCCGGGAAAAACTGTTTTTT. Translation gives CASSRTGSREKLFF.